These T cell receptor beta chains were read from a single sample in a study of response to subunit inactivated influenza vaccine. TCRdb analysed the RT-PCR reads with MiXCR anew, one entry per CDR3 protein. The table shows hundreds of thousands of distinct CDR3 sequences, with roughly 10% occurring only once. The same sample was also studied in work on T cells expressing NK-cell markers.

Material: PBMCs from blood, obtained on the day of vaccination. The receptors derive from a man between 50 and 59 years old who received an inactivated influenza vaccine. Both conserved end residues are part of each CDR3. The order of the fields is V gene, CDR3 length, D gene, J gene, CDR3 protein. The D gene is left open where the match is weak.

v_call: TRBV27
cdr3_length: 16
d_call: -
j_call: TRBJ2-3
cdr3_aa: CASSLSFPALEDTQYF

v_call: TRBV18
cdr3_length: 13
d_call: -
j_call: TRBJ2-7
cdr3_aa: CASSMDLSYEQYF

v_call: TRBV20-1
cdr3_length: 15
d_call: TRBD2
j_call: TRBJ2-7
cdr3_aa: CSAQGRGAGGLAQYF

v_call: TRBV3-1
cdr3_length: 11
d_call: -
j_call: TRBJ2-7
cdr3_aa: CASSQAGQQYF

v_call: TRBV15
cdr3_length: 14
d_call: TRBD1
j_call: TRBJ2-7
cdr3_aa: CATSREGQGYEQYF

v_call: TRBV20-1
cdr3_length: 13
d_call: -
j_call: TRBJ1-1
cdr3_aa: CSARTREVPEAFF

v_call: TRBV12-3/TRBV12-4
cdr3_length: 14
d_call: -
j_call: TRBJ2-7
cdr3_aa: CASSTGSSAYEQYF

v_call: TRBV19
cdr3_length: 14
d_call: TRBD1
j_call: TRBJ1-1
cdr3_aa: CASRSTGGDTEAFF

v_call: TRBV7-7
cdr3_length: 15
d_call: -
j_call: TRBJ2-2
cdr3_aa: CASSPRVMGTGELFF

v_call: TRBV12-3/TRBV12-4
cdr3_length: 15
d_call: -
j_call: TRBJ2-4
cdr3_aa: CASSEGGLAKNIQYF

v_call: TRBV12-3/TRBV12-4
cdr3_length: 12
d_call: TRBD1
j_call: TRBJ1-1
cdr3_aa: CASTLQGAEAFF

v_call: TRBV10-3
cdr3_length: 16
d_call: TRBD2
j_call: TRBJ2-5
cdr3_aa: CAIARGLAGDYETQYF

v_call: TRBV3-1
cdr3_length: 16
d_call: -
j_call: TRBJ2-1
cdr3_aa: CASSPTLVFEDNEQFF

v_call: TRBV28
cdr3_length: 14
d_call: TRBD1
j_call: TRBJ1-1
cdr3_aa: CASSPWDRDGEAFF

v_call: TRBV6-1
cdr3_length: 15
d_call: TRBD1
j_call: TRBJ1-4
cdr3_aa: CASSNTGGPNEKLFF

v_call: TRBV5-1
cdr3_length: 17
d_call: -
j_call: TRBJ2-3
cdr3_aa: CASSLVGTRLGGDTQYF

v_call: TRBV4-1
cdr3_length: 15
d_call: TRBD1
j_call: TRBJ2-7
cdr3_aa: CASSQVQGAYDEQYF

v_call: TRBV5-1
cdr3_length: 15
d_call: -
j_call: TRBJ1-1
cdr3_aa: CASRLQPVGVTEAFF

v_call: TRBV6-5
cdr3_length: 17
d_call: TRBD2
j_call: TRBJ2-3
cdr3_aa: CASSSGTSGGRTDTQYF

v_call: TRBV29-1
cdr3_length: 11
d_call: -
j_call: TRBJ2-1
cdr3_aa: CSVGPAGEQFF

v_call: TRBV5-1
cdr3_length: 14
d_call: -
j_call: TRBJ2-3
cdr3_aa: CASSLDGSTDTQYF

v_call: TRBV6-4
cdr3_length: 11
d_call: -
j_call: TRBJ2-2
cdr3_aa: CATSGTGELFF

v_call: TRBV27
cdr3_length: 14
d_call: -
j_call: TRBJ2-5
cdr3_aa: CASSLWGGEETQYF

v_call: TRBV3-1
cdr3_length: 19
d_call: -
j_call: TRBJ2-1
cdr3_aa: CASSLTPGGAQNSYNEQFF

v_call: TRBV27
cdr3_length: 15
d_call: TRBD2
j_call: TRBJ2-3
cdr3_aa: CASSPGLAYADTQYF

v_call: TRBV24-1
cdr3_length: 16
d_call: -
j_call: TRBJ2-1
cdr3_aa: CATSDPEAASYNEQFF

v_call: TRBV15
cdr3_length: 11
d_call: -
j_call: TRBJ2-3
cdr3_aa: CATKEADTQYF

v_call: TRBV6-1
cdr3_length: 13
d_call: TRBD1
j_call: TRBJ2-3
cdr3_aa: CASRDRGRDTQYF

v_call: TRBV24-1
cdr3_length: 16
d_call: TRBD2
j_call: TRBJ2-3
cdr3_aa: CATSDRTSGATDTQYF

v_call: TRBV7-2
cdr3_length: 12
d_call: -
j_call: TRBJ2-7
cdr3_aa: CASSPSPYEQYF

v_call: TRBV6-5
cdr3_length: 15
d_call: TRBD1
j_call: TRBJ1-2
cdr3_aa: CASSLHGTGGNGYTF

v_call: TRBV10-3
cdr3_length: 14
d_call: -
j_call: TRBJ2-2
cdr3_aa: CAATERVETGELFF

v_call: TRBV5-6
cdr3_length: 21
d_call: TRBD2
j_call: TRBJ2-4
cdr3_aa: CASSLAGFLAGGPIAKNIQYF

v_call: TRBV5-1
cdr3_length: 18
d_call: TRBD1
j_call: TRBJ2-3
cdr3_aa: CASSLGLTGDLSTDTQYF

v_call: TRBV7-2
cdr3_length: 15
d_call: -
j_call: TRBJ1-5
cdr3_aa: CASSLAGGLGQPQHF

v_call: TRBV6-2/TRBV6-3
cdr3_length: 13
d_call: -
j_call: TRBJ1-1
cdr3_aa: CASTLGVRTEAFF

v_call: TRBV29-1
cdr3_length: 13
d_call: -
j_call: TRBJ1-6
cdr3_aa: CSVSEGLNSPLHF

v_call: TRBV6-1
cdr3_length: 17
d_call: -
j_call: TRBJ1-1
cdr3_aa: CASSQTGIRETNTEAFF

v_call: TRBV20-1
cdr3_length: 11
d_call: TRBD1
j_call: TRBJ1-5
cdr3_aa: CSASLGTAQHF

v_call: TRBV12-3/TRBV12-4
cdr3_length: 15
d_call: -
j_call: TRBJ2-3
cdr3_aa: CASGPDGLKSDTQYF

v_call: TRBV29-1
cdr3_length: 13
d_call: TRBD2
j_call: TRBJ2-7
cdr3_aa: CSVRKRGSYEQYF

v_call: TRBV20-1
cdr3_length: 15
d_call: TRBD1
j_call: TRBJ1-5
cdr3_aa: CSAERTGVSNQPQHF

v_call: TRBV2
cdr3_length: 11
d_call: -
j_call: TRBJ2-3
cdr3_aa: CASSPSRAQYF

v_call: TRBV5-1
cdr3_length: 14
d_call: -
j_call: TRBJ2-6
cdr3_aa: CASSTTAGANVLTF

v_call: TRBV5-1
cdr3_length: 14
d_call: -
j_call: TRBJ1-2
cdr3_aa: CASSLSERNYGYTF

v_call: TRBV28
cdr3_length: 12
d_call: -
j_call: TRBJ2-1
cdr3_aa: CASSFGHNEQFF

v_call: TRBV6-5
cdr3_length: 13
d_call: -
j_call: TRBJ2-1
cdr3_aa: CASSYTYNNEQFF

v_call: TRBV4-2
cdr3_length: 16
d_call: TRBD1
j_call: TRBJ1-6
cdr3_aa: CASSQEGTGRNSPLHF

v_call: TRBV27
cdr3_length: 14
d_call: -
j_call: TRBJ2-3
cdr3_aa: CASRTGGLPDTQYF

v_call: TRBV7-9
cdr3_length: 12
d_call: -
j_call: TRBJ2-1
cdr3_aa: CASSLVNFGQFF

v_call: TRBV15
cdr3_length: 18
d_call: TRBD1
j_call: TRBJ1-1
cdr3_aa: CATSRGRTGGTLDTEAFF

v_call: TRBV5-1
cdr3_length: 16
d_call: -
j_call: TRBJ2-5
cdr3_aa: CASSPGPTVGQETQYF

v_call: TRBV4-3
cdr3_length: 16
d_call: -
j_call: TRBJ1-6
cdr3_aa: CASSQGLTGRNSPLHF

v_call: TRBV20-1
cdr3_length: 15
d_call: -
j_call: TRBJ2-3
cdr3_aa: CSARGGYSSTDTQYF

v_call: TRBV6-2/TRBV6-3
cdr3_length: 17
d_call: TRBD2
j_call: TRBJ2-3
cdr3_aa: CASPTEGGLAGTDTQYF

v_call: TRBV4-3
cdr3_length: 16
d_call: -
j_call: TRBJ1-5
cdr3_aa: CASSQDRVLRNQPQHF

v_call: TRBV11-2
cdr3_length: 15
d_call: TRBD1
j_call: TRBJ2-7
cdr3_aa: CASSWGQGATYEQYF

v_call: TRBV6-5
cdr3_length: 14
d_call: -
j_call: TRBJ1-2
cdr3_aa: CASSLRPSNYGYTF

v_call: TRBV6-5
cdr3_length: 13
d_call: -
j_call: TRBJ1-1
cdr3_aa: CASSYVRGTEAFF

v_call: TRBV9
cdr3_length: 13
d_call: -
j_call: TRBJ2-2
cdr3_aa: CASNRLGAGELFF